The source of this TCR beta chain is a study of T cell responses to AZD1222 COVID-19 vaccine (dated by TCRdb to the early 2020s). Describing the broader study: TCR sequencing covered 233 trial participants: some 210 given two doses of AZD1222 and about 26 given two doses of MenACWY control vaccine. Enrollment into the trials was organized by age into subgroups of 18-55, 56-69 and 70-plus years, and those subgroups contained about 160, 30 and 59 TCR-sequenced participants, respectively. The paper as a whole reports these results and caveats: Because no samples from the day 14 peak response were available, repertoires could be characterized only after the peak T cell response. Conclusions about previously exposed vaccinees are limited, since just six or seven AZD1222 recipients were seropositive for SARS-CoV-2 at baseline. Vaccine-associated CD4 TCRs spanned the whole spike protein, with dominant responses in regions 160-218 and 743-854. Spike-specific TCR breadth and depth rose significantly after two AZD1222 doses compared with day 0 and with MenACWY recipients. Reportedly, close to half of the unique spike-specific TCRs recognized epitopes lying outside the regions that are mutated in the B.1.351 and B.1.1.7 variants. The 56-69-year group was small, and its depth increase did not reach significance, likely because of low power. Most participants were white British and females outnumbered males, and the authors suggested that clonal diversity may have been underestimated.

The CDR3 regions of human TCRbeta chains were analyzed by immunosequencing. Turning to the authors' computational methods: Repertoire TCRs were checked for matches against a reference library of SARS-CoV-2-specific TCRs that had been generated using the MIRA antigen-specificity platform. Breadth was defined as the fraction of unique TCRs that were SARS-CoV-2-associated, and depth was defined as the fraction of total T cells that were SARS-CoV-2-associated. Each spike-specific TCR was assigned to its reactive spike region and to a CD4 or CD8 class using the MIRA data. Log10-transformed breadth and depth values were compared by one-way ANOVA with Sidak's multiple comparisons tests. As stored in TCRdb, this immuneACCESS dataset retains in-frame rearrangements with V and J assigned. A fraction of the clones does not appear; measured against another copy, unresolved V genes explain less than half of the discrepancy, and the remainder lacks a known reason. That table gives V, J and clone size, and the DNA gave D and trimming. The sample table contains roughly 80,000 clones; only one count was recorded for roughly 90% of them. The ten largest clonotypes hold 5% of the sample.

This specimen's time point label, per the study, means: baseline before first vaccination. The sample's treatment or condition label, in plain terms: meningococcal conjugate vaccine given as trial control. Vaccinee samples were obtained from the UK trials COV001 and COV002, which included a single-blind randomized controlled phase 2/3 trial of AZD1222 (ChAdOx1 nCoV-19) in healthy adults. For TCRbeta chain sequencing, PBMC samples were collected from trial participants at day 0 and at day 28 after the second dose. A word on this clone: What this receptor recognizes is not known. The sample holds no much larger clone one base away, and base qualities are not on file.

From V the trimming removes 0 bases and from J it removes 9 bases, while the gene matches leave 3 bases of the junction unaccounted for. Including the terminal cysteine and phenylalanine, the CDR3 comprises 14 residues. The retained sequence is limited to the CDR3, 42 bases, with the frame set at the first base. Based on the germline V gene, the CDR1 and CDR2 sequences are LGHNA and YSLEER. The sequence is built from TRBV4-3 and TRBJ2-1, and TRBD1 matches 9 of the central bases. Sequences were derived from peripheral blood, sampled on day 0 of MenACWY control vaccination. The sequence derives from an adult in good health. The CDR3 reads CASSQEQGQGEQFF. In nucleotide form, the sequence is TGCGCCAGCAGCCAAGAACAGGGACAGGGTGAGCAGTTCTTC.